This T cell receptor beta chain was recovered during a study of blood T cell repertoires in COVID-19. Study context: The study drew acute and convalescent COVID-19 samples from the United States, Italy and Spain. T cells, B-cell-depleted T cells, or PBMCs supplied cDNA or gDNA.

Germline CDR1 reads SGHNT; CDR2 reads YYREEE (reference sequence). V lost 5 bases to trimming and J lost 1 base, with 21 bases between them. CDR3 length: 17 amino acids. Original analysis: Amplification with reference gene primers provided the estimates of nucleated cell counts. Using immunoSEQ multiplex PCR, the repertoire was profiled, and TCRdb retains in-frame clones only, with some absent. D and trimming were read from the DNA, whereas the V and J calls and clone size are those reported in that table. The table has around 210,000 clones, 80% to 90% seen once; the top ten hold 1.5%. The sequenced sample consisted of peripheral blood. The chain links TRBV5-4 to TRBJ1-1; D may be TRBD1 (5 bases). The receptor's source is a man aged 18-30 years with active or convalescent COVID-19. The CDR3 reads CASRPGGTHSSNTEAFF. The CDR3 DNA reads TGTGCCAGCAGGCCTGGTGGGACTCACTCTTCGAACACTGAAGCTTTCTTT. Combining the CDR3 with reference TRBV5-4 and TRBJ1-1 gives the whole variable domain ETGVTQSPTHLIKTRGQQVTLRCSSQSGHNTVSWYQQALGQGPQFIFQYYREEENGRGNFPPRFSGLQFPNYSSELNVNALELDDSALYLCASRPGGTHSSNTEAFFGQGTRLTVV.